This TCR beta chain stems from a study of T cells in Graves' hyperthyroidism and ophthalmopathy. Per germline, CDR1 MGHDK and CDR2 SYGVNS. The length of the CDR3 is 17 residues. The junction had 8 bases not matched to a gene; V was cut back by 9 bases and J by 0 bases. Regarding the study as a whole: The majority of expanded thyroid clonotypes above 0.001 also appeared in blood. Prediction of ophthalmopathy progression came a median approximately 6 months pre-onset.

This clonotype turned up a few times. The antigen is unknown. The investigators amplified TCR beta CDR3 regions from RNA transcripts. HTBI primers drove first-round RT-PCR of the TCR CDR3. Each CDR3 protein is one row after TCRdb ran MiXCR on the multiplex PCR reads. This table has 660,000 or so distinct CDR3 sequences, nearly 45% appearing once. Those patients with uncontrolled infection, other autoimmune disease, pregnancy or lactation were excluded. The chain employs TRBV25-1 and TRBJ2-6; 10 bases line up with TRBD1. This clonotype was obtained from an adult man with Graves' disease, either hyperthyroidism or ophthalmopathy (not recorded which). The source material was peripheral blood or thyroid tissue (not recorded which). The CDR3 sequence: CASVGGQGSSGANVLTF. The CDR3 DNA follows: TGTGCCAGTGTGGGGGGACAGGGGAGCTCTGGGGCCAACGTCCTGACTTTC.